The T cell receptor beta chain under discussion was sequenced for a study of cytomegalovirus exposure and HLA in healthy donors. Whole-study results and caveats: A later analysis associated 16,951 TCR beta sequences with HLA alleles at a 0.05 false discovery rate. Earlier analysis yielded a pattern in which most TCR beta V segments were productive about 87% or about 30% of the time. Presence/absence analyses rested on an assumption that sequencing depth was roughly uniform across donors. A later analysis appeared to link common viral pathogens to several of the most significant clusters.

The V gene end was trimmed by 6 bases and the J gene end by 3 bases; junction bases not matched to a gene: 7. The CDR3 length is 14 residues. Per germline, CDR1 MNHEY and CDR2 SMNVEV (reference sequence). This PCR relied on a set of 60 Vbeta primers and 13 Jbeta primers. Repertoires were generated with immunoSEQ multiplex PCR, while TCRdb's copy carries only in-frame clones and drops some. Among roughly 200,000 clones listed, roughly three quarters were seen once. Concerning this clone: Its cognate antigen is unknown.

The TCR comes from a man aged 45-65 years in good health and CMV-seronegative. V and J are TRBV27 and TRBJ1-1, with 7 nucleotides matching TRBD1. Sequenced: PBMCs. This chain's CDR3 is CASSYDRAHTEAFF. The CDR3 coding sequence is TGTGCCAGCAGCTACGACAGGGCACACACTGAAGCTTTCTTT.